This T cell receptor (beta chain) appears in the sequencing data of a study of T cell changes during pregnancy in multiple sclerosis. The germline V gene encodes CDR1 GTSNPN and CDR2 SVGIG (reference sequence). The CDR3 consists of 14 residues. V gave up 1 base and J gave up 2 bases, with 11 bases separating them. Here immunoSEQ multiplex PCR was the method, and the copy in TCRdb shows in-frame clones only, minus some. Among roughly 49,000 clones listed, approximately 92% were seen once. V gene TRBV30 combines with J gene TRBJ1-1; no definite D call. The sequence was collected from a female donor with multiple sclerosis, enrolled in a pregnancy study. The material was peripheral blood, obtained after pregnancy. The DNA of the CDR3 is TGTGCCTGGAGTGCCCCATCGAGTAACACTGAAGCTTTCTTT. This sequence encodes CAWSAPSSNTEAFF.